This is a list of T cell receptor beta chains from one sample in a study of cytomegalovirus exposure and HLA in healthy donors. Using immunoSEQ multiplex PCR, the repertoire was profiled, and TCRdb retains in-frame clones only, with some absent. The sample includes about 140,000 clones, more than 70% of them seen just once. Sequencing input: PBMCs. The receptors originated from a male donor in good health and CMV-seropositive. CDR3s include the opening cysteine and the closing phenylalanine or tryptophan. A D gene is named only where the DNA matches it firmly. Clone size is given for some rows only: seen once, a few or many times, or a class if the clone is expanded.

v_gene	abundance	d_gene	j_gene	CDR3nt	CDR3aa
TRBV14	.	.	TRBJ2-3	TGTGCCAGCAGCCAAAGCGGGGATACGCAGTATTTT	CASSQSGDTQYF
TRBV29-1	.	.	TRBJ2-7	TGCAGCGTTGCCACCTACGAGCAGTACTTC	CSVATYEQYF
TRBV2	.	.	TRBJ1-1	TGTGCCAGCCTAAGTCGGGGATTCGGTGAAGCTTTCTTT	CASLSRGFGEAFF
TRBV29-1	.	TRBD2	TRBJ2-5	TGCAGCCTGGCGCTAGCGGGAGATTACGCGGGGGAGACCCAGTACTTC	CSLALAGDYAGETQYF
TRBV7-9	.	.	TRBJ2-7	TGTTCCACCCGGGAGTCCTCCTACGAGCAGTACTTC	CSTRESSYEQYF
TRBV11-2	.	TRBD1	TRBJ2-7	TGTGCCAGCAGCTTACAGGGGGTCGAGCAGTACTTC	CASSLQGVEQYF
TRBV4-1	.	.	TRBJ2-3	TGCGCCAGCAGTCGCGGCGCAACTAGCACAGATACGCAGTATTTT	CASSRGATSTDTQYF
TRBV28	.	.	TRBJ1-5	TGTGCCAGCAGTCCCGGAGCCGGGGACAATCAGCCCCAGCATTTT	CASSPGAGDNQPQHF
TRBV7-9	once	.	TRBJ2-7	TGTGCCAGCAGCTTAGAATACTACGAGCAGTACTTC	CASSLEYYEQYF
TRBV5-6	.	TRBD1	TRBJ2-7	TGTGCCAGCAGCTTGGAGAGGGGGCGACGGGACGAGCAGTACTTC	CASSLERGRRDEQYF
TRBV5-4	few	.	TRBJ2-7	TGTGCCAGCAGCCTGCCGGGACAATCCTACGAGCAGTACTTC	CASSLPGQSYEQYF
TRBV4-2	.	.	TRBJ2-2	TGTGCCAGCAGCCAAGACTTAGCGAACACCGGGGAGCTGTTTTTT	CASSQDLANTGELFF
TRBV7-9	once	.	TRBJ2-3	TGTGCCAGCACCTTTCTAGCGACTAGCACAGATACGCAGTATTTT	CASTFLATSTDTQYF
TRBV18	.	.	TRBJ1-3	TGTGCCAGCTCACCAAGTACAGGGTTTCTTACTGGAAACACCATATATTTT	CASSPSTGFLTGNTIYF
TRBV6-5	.	TRBD1	TRBJ1-1	TGTGCCAGCAGGACAGGGCCGGAAGCTTTCTTT	CASRTGPEAFF
TRBV5-4	.	.	TRBJ1-2	TGTGCCAGCAGCTTGGGCGCAGGGTTGGTCTATGGCTACACCTTC	CASSLGAGLVYGYTF
TRBV7-9	.	.	TRBJ2-7	TGTGCCAGCAGCTTATTGAGGCCGACGAGTTACGAGCAGTACTTC	CASSLLRPTSYEQYF
TRBV29-1	.	.	TRBJ2-5	TGCAGCGTTGGGGGCGTGGGTACTACCCAAGAGACCCAGTACTTC	CSVGGVGTTQETQYF
TRBV29-1	.	.	TRBJ2-7	TGCAGCGTTCAAGAGGGGGGGGAACCAATTTACGAGCAGTACTTC	CSVQEGGEPIYEQYF
TRBV5-1	few	TRBD1	TRBJ1-1	TGCGCCAGCAGCTCCTATCCCGACAGGGGGCGATTCGAGGCTTTCTTT	CASSSYPDRGRFEAFF
TRBV13	.	TRBD2	TRBJ2-7	TGTGCCAGCAGCCCGCCACTAGCGGGAGGGTACGAGCAGTACTTC	CASSPPLAGGYEQYF
TRBV4-1	.	.	TRBJ2-5	TGCGCCAGCAGCCAAGAAACCCCCCCCGGGGAGACCCAGTACTTC	CASSQETPPGETQYF
TRBV5-1	.	TRBD1	TRBJ1-1	TGCGCCAGCAGCGCCTGGGACAGGGGATTGAACACTGAAGCTTTCTTT	CASSAWDRGLNTEAFF
TRBV6-5	.	TRBD1	TRBJ2-7	TGTGCCAGCAGTGGGACAGGGGGTTCCTACGAGCAGTACTTC	CASSGTGGSYEQYF
TRBV7-9	once	TRBD2	TRBJ2-7	TGTGCCAGCAGCTCCCCGGGGGGGTACGAGCAGTACTTC	CASSSPGGYEQYF
TRBV29-1	once	.	TRBJ2-1	TGCAGCTATAGGGACTTAATCAATGAGCAGTTCTTC	CSYRDLINEQFF
TRBV10-2	once	TRBD2	TRBJ2-3	TGCGCCAGCTCTGAACTAGCGGGAGGTGGTACGCAGTATTTT	CASSELAGGGTQYF
TRBV19	once	.	TRBJ2-1	TGTGCCAGTAGTATATTAGATAATAGCGGACCCTACAATGAGCAGTTCTTC	CASSILDNSGPYNEQFF
TRBV6-5	.	.	TRBJ2-1	TGTGCCAGCAGTTACGCTTCTAGTCGGAATGAGCAGTTCTTC	CASSYASSRNEQFF
TRBV5-4	few	TRBD2	TRBJ2-7	TGTGCCAGCAGCGTAGCGGGGGGGTTCCACGAGCAGTACTTC	CASSVAGGFHEQYF
TRBV7-6	.	TRBD1	TRBJ2-7	TGTGCCAGCAGCCTTAATGACAGGGGACAGGGGAACGAGCAGTACTTC	CASSLNDRGQGNEQYF
TRBV19	.	TRBD1	TRBJ1-5	TGTGCCAGCGCCGGGACAGGGAATCAGCCCCAGCATTTT	CASAGTGNQPQHF
TRBV19	.	.	TRBJ2-6	TGTGCCAGCGGACAAGAAAGCTCTGGGGCCAACGTCCTGACTTTC	CASGQESSGANVLTF
TRBV18	.	.	TRBJ1-2	TGTGCCAGCTCACGGGGGGGACAACTTTATGGCTACACCTTC	CASSRGGQLYGYTF
TRBV30	.	.	TRBJ2-7	TGTGCCTGGAGCGGGACACATTCTTACGAGCAGTACTTC	CAWSGTHSYEQYF
TRBV27	.	.	TRBJ2-7	TGTGCCAGCAGTCCGGGATCCTACGAGCAGTACTTC	CASSPGSYEQYF
TRBV9	.	.	TRBJ1-1	TGTGCCAGCAGCACAGGTAACACTGAAGCTTTCTTT	CASSTGNTEAFF
TRBV6-6	.	.	TRBJ2-1	TGTGCCAGCAGGGGGACACGAGGGCCTCGGAATGAGCAGTTCTTC	CASRGTRGPRNEQFF
TRBV10-2	once	.	TRBJ1-2	TGCGCCAGCAGTGAGTCGCTGGCAGGGTATGGCTACACCTTC	CASSESLAGYGYTF
TRBV28	.	TRBD1	TRBJ2-5	TGTGCCAGCAGTCGGGACAGGGGCATAGGGACCCAGTACTTC	CASSRDRGIGTQYF